This TCR beta chain stems from a study of cytomegalovirus exposure and HLA in healthy donors (dated by TCRdb to between 2016 and 2019). Study-wide context: According to an earlier analysis of several hundred of the donors, about 190 million T cells yielded approximately 120 million unique TCR beta sequences and about 300 Gb of sequence data. All discovery cohort repertoires had been generated on a single sequencing platform. Four to six DR-DQ haplotypes were handled as single units for association and clustering, since linkage in the cohort was strong. Of the roughly 430 genotyped donors, around 81% fell in the genetic ancestry cluster associated with self-reported Caucasian donors. HLA typing covered class I and class II loci at four-digit resolution. The aim of the study was to test whether cataloging public T cell receptors could identify signatures of past pathogen exposure. In the later analysis, no new phenotypic data were used to find candidate immune exposures; instead, reliance was placed on TCR beta sequences and their occurrence across donors. A later analysis re-analyzed previously published TCR beta repertoires from 550 to 700 donors and added high-resolution HLA genotyping to study TCR occurrence patterns. The study profiled the T cell repertoires of hundreds of subjects by immunosequencing and related them to cytomegalovirus serostatus. The number of typed donors differed by locus: 629-630 for A, B, C, DRB1 and DQB1; approximately 540 for DQA1; around 580 for DPA1; and around 490 for DPB1. High-throughput TCR immunosequencing, statistical association of individual TCRs with disease status, and machine learning were combined to predict cytomegalovirus infection status. A later genetic analysis took genome-wide SNP genotypes for 398 of the 666 donors and used that subset as a discovery cohort. An early release covering over 500 HLA-typed donors comprised about 320 gigabases of sequencing data and around 80 million unique TCR sequences. An earlier analysis of approximately 630 of the donors applied high-throughput TCR beta sequencing to assess whether each TCR beta V gene segment acted as functional or pseudogenic. Alongside the repertoire data, information on donor age, sex, ethnicity and CMV serostatus was compiled. A separate validation cohort of 100 to 150 different subjects was used in addition to the 666-subject first cohort. Among some 410 genotyped donors of the cohort, an average of approximately 240,000 unique TCR beta nucleotide sequences was sequenced per donor, of which about 19% were non-productive. Results and caveats for the whole study, not just this receptor: A few of the identified cytomegalovirus-associated TCR beta chains were confirmed in vitro to be specific for cytomegalovirus antigens. Most TCR sequences were observed very rarely across donors, whereas some public TCRs were present in many individuals. The study gave a list of 150 to 200 TCR beta chains associated with cytomegalovirus. The 87-base-pair reads could not distinguish some IMGT-functional V segments, including TRBV6-2 and TRBV6-3, so those segments were excluded. In a later analysis, HLA-associated TCR beta chains showed more clonal expansion and lower generation probabilities than non-associated chains that were equally common. The classifier was reported to diagnose cytomegalovirus status with high specificity and sensitivity in both the original cohort and the validation cohort. For the cohort, immune exposure information was limited to CMV serostatus. At a false discovery rate of 0.05, a later analysis linked some 18,000 TCR beta sequences to specific HLA alleles. A later analysis reported that several top co-occurrence clusters appeared linked to parvovirus B19, influenza, CMV and Epstein-Barr virus. The sequencing pipeline was judged likely to have produced a cluster of highly shared sequence variants as a technical artifact. A further reported finding was that TCR beta sequences accurately predicted the HLA-A and HLA-B alleles for most subjects in the first cohort. In an earlier analysis of some 640 of the donors, most TCR beta V segments were observed in productive rearrangements about 87% or about 30% of the time, broadly matching IMGT annotations. In a later genetic analysis, fewer N-insertions in productive TCRs were reported among donors in an Asian-associated ancestry cluster than the approximately 710-donor mean. When HLA alleles, especially DR and DQ, strongly co-occurred, attributing TCR associations to individual alleles was difficult. Because some donors lacked HLA typing at each locus, the association tests relied only on the typed subset. Over 15 rarely observed V segments, including chromosome 9 orphons, were excluded from the earlier analysis of approximately 600 of the donors because counts were too low. It was suggested by the authors that the approach could potentially be generalized to other disease states and immunological phenotypes. A later genetic analysis associated a missense DCLRE1C variant with V-gene and J-gene trimming of TCR beta chains, and an independent cohort replicated the association. This cohort had only TCR beta chains sequenced, and the lack of alpha or paired-chain data limited which features could be detected. According to a later analysis, TCR association rates differed among HLA loci, with DRB1 alleles showing the most associated TCRs and HLA-C alleles showing the fewest. Correlated functional status among segregating V segments might reflect linkage disequilibrium, but an unknown experimental factor could not be ruled out. The presence/absence analyses assumed that sequencing depth was roughly uniform across donors, and that assumption may not be true. Most CMV-associated TCR beta chains appeared to be HLA-restricted in a later analysis, and the HLA associations seemed to be driven largely by CMV exposure.

For this clone: This receptor's antigen is unknown. Nothing much larger sits one base from this clone, and base qualities are not available.

The cohort comprised several hundred healthy bone marrow donors. At the time of sampling, every cohort member was nominally healthy, though immune exposures that went unrecorded were likely present. CMV serostatus was positive for approximately 300 and negative for about 55% of the roughly 670 cohort members, and was not recorded for this donor. A peripheral blood sample was provided by each donor, and peripheral blood mononuclear cells were used for TCR beta sequencing. Genomic DNA extraction from the blood cell samples was performed with the Qiagen DNeasy Blood Extraction Kit. The CDR3 contains 14 residues, cysteine and phenylalanine counted. Only the CDR3 DNA is retained, 42 bases long and in frame from the first base. Relative to germline, V is missing 2 bases and J is missing 6 bases, with 1 base of the junction outside any gene match. CDR1 SGHKS and CDR2 YYEKEE were looked up in the germline V gene (reference sequence).

The receptor library was made with the immunoSEQ multiplex PCR assay. For the multiplex PCR, a mixture combining 60 forward primers for TCR Vbeta segments and 13 reverse primers for TCR Jbeta segments was used. A multiplex PCR assay on genomic DNA amplified the CDR3 region of rearranged TCR beta genes. The Illumina HiSeq System was used to sequence the amplified TCR beta libraries as 87-base-pair reads. In the paper's pipeline: A later analysis counted about 80 million unique TCR beta chains across the 690 or so repertoires, and roughly 11 million of these chains were shared by at least two donors. To remove PCR and sequencing errors, raw reads were error-corrected and collapsed into unique sequences using a nearest-neighbor algorithm that merged closely related sequences. Alignment of CDR3 sequences to IMGT reference sequences was used to assign V, D and J gene segments. For a sequence to be retained, a match of at least six nucleotides was required to both a V gene segment and a J gene segment. A rearrangement counted as productive if the CDR3 had no stop codons and remained in frame with V and J, and every other rearrangement counted as non-productive. Following IMGT convention, CDR3 was defined as the stretch from the second conserved V-encoded cysteine up to the conserved J-encoded phenylalanine. In an earlier analysis of 587 of the donors, sequences lacking an unambiguous match to a single V gene segment were excluded. In an earlier analysis of roughly 500 of the donors, V segments were called functional above 56.7% productive rearrangements and were called segregating when the between-donor standard deviation exceeded 5%. A statistical classification framework was developed to diagnose cytomegalovirus status using the catalog of TCR beta chain sequences. In a later analysis, TCR nucleotide sequences were compared against IMGT/GENE-DB human TR gene sequences so that V and J genes could be assigned. A later analysis assigned CDR3 sequences and most-parsimonious VDJ recombination scenarios with the TCRdist pipeline. In a later analysis, every TCR beta chain was defined by the combination of its CDR3 amino acid sequence and its V-gene family, and reads without a unique V-gene family were dropped. To address suspected cross-contamination and a sequencing artifact, a later analysis removed approximately 590 highly shared, low-generation-probability nucleotide sequences. A later analysis calculated a clonal expansion index for each public chain from normalized within-repertoire ranks of inferred template counts. In a later analysis, generation probabilities were computed with a VDJ recombination model fitted to out-of-frame rearrangements, and the resulting probabilities were checked against IGoR. In a later analysis, TCR-TCR, TCR-HLA and TCR-CMV co-occurrence was scored with hypergeometric tests, and a repertoire-size bias correction was applied to TCR pairs. In a later analysis, false discovery rates were estimated by permuting HLA or CMV assignments 20 times. A later analysis grouped co-occurring TCRs with DBSCAN, adding TCRdist sequence similarity when clustering within HLA-allele-positive subsets. Repertoires with fewer than 30,000 or more than 120,000 public chains were left out of co-occurrence clustering, as were about five repertoires with anomalous nucleotide sharing. Sourced from immuneACCESS, this table was stored by TCRdb with only in-frame sequences that have V and J called. A share of the clones is absent; for the studies checked, an unresolved V gene accounts for under half, and the remainder has no known explanation. That table gives V, J and clone size, and the DNA gave D and trimming. Within this sample are 120,000 or so clones, with about four fifths of them counted one time only. 0.95% to 1.1% of the sample comes from the top ten.

This receptor was identified in a human donor in good health. What was sequenced was PBMCs. The chain couples TRBV5-5 to TRBJ1-5; 11 central nucleotides agree with TRBD1. The CDR3 sequence is CASSFGTGGQPQHF. The nucleotide sequence is given as TGTGCCAGCAGCTTCGGGACAGGGGGTCAGCCCCAGCATTTT. The entire variable domain, with the stretches around the CDR3 drawn from the reference TRBV5-5 and TRBJ1-5 proteins, is DAGVTQSPTHLIKTRGQQVTLRCSPISGHKSVSWYQQVLGQGPQFIFQYYEKEERGRGNFPDRFSARQFPNYSSELNVNALLLGDSALYLCASSFGTGGQPQHFGDGTRLSIL.